These 2 T cell receptor beta chains originate from one sample sequenced in a study of T cell clones after liver transplantation. Sequencing used immunoSEQ multiplex PCR; TCRdb keeps in-frame clones, though not all of them. The repertoire has more than 100,000 clones, 84% of them found once; the top ten carry roughly 2.8%. The source was CD4+ T cells from blood, collected approximately 50 months after liver transplant. The receptors stem from a human patient who received a liver transplant. Some T cells may be provided by the graft donor.

The chain combines TRBV5-1 with TRBJ2-5; 7 nucleotides agree with TRBD2. The germline V gene has CDR1 SGHRS and CDR2 YFSETQ. The CDR3 is 15 amino acids. The V segment lost 6 bases and the J segment 5 bases; nucleotides outside the gene matches: 13. The CDR3 DNA reads TGCGCCAGCACACCATCAGGGAGGGGACGTGAGACCCAGTACTTC. Protein sequence: CASTPSGRGRETQYF.

This chain joins TRBV6-1 and TRBJ2-6; D call uncertain. The CDR3 totals 14 residues. Germline V CDR1 and CDR2: MNHNS, SASEGT. V lost 11 bases to trimming and J lost 0 bases, with 11 bases between them. The CDR3 here is CAHSSGSGANVLTF. The CDR3 DNA reads as TGTGCCCATTCTTCTGGCTCTGGGGCCAACGTCCTGACTTTC.